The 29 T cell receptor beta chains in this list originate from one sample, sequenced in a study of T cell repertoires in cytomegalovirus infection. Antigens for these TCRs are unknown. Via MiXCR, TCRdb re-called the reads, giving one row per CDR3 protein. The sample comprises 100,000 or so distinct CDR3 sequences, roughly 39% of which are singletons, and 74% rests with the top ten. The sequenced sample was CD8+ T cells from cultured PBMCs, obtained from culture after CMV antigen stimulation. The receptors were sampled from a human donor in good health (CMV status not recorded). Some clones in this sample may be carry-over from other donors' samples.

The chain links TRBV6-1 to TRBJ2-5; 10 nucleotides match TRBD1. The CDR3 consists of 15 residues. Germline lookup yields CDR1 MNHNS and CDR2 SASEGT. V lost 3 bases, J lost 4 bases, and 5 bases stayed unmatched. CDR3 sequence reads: CASSEPGQGIETQYF. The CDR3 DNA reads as TGTGCCAGCAGTGAGCCGGGACAGGGGATAGAGACCCAGTACTTC.

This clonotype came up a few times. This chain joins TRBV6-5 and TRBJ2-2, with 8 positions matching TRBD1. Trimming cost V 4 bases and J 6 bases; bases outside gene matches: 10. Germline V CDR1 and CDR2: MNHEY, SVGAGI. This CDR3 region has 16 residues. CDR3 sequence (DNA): TGTGCCAGCAGTTGGGGTGACAGGGGTTTCTCCGGGGAGCTGTTTTTT. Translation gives CASSWGDRGFSGELFF.

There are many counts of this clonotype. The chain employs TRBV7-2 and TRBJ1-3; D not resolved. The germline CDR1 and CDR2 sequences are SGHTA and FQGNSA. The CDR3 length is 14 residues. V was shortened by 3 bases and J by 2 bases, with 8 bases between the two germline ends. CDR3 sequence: CASSLSRAGNTIYF. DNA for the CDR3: TGTGCCAGCAGCTTGTCTAGGGCTGGAAACACCATATATTTT.

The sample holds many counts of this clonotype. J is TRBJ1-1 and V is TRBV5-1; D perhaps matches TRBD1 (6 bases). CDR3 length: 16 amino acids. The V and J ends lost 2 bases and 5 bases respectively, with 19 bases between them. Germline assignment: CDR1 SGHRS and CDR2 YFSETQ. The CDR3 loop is CASSFSGRGAGTEAFF. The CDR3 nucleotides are TGCGCCAGCAGCTTCTCGGGCAGGGGCGCTGGGACTGAAGCTTTCTTT.

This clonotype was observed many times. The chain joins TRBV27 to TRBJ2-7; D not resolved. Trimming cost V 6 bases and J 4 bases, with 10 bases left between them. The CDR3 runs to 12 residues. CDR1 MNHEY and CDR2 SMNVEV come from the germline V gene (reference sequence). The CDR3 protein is CASRNTDYEQYF. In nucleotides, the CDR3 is TGTGCCAGCAGGAACACAGATTACGAGCAGTACTTC.

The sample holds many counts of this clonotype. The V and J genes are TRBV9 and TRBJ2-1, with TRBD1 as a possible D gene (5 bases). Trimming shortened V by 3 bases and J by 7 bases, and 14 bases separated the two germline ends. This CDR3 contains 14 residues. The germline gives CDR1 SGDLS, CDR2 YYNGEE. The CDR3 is CASSGGYTGNEQFF. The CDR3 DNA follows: TGTGCCAGCAGCGGGGGATATACAGGAAATGAGCAGTTCTTC. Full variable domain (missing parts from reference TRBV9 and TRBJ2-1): DSGVTQTPKHLITATGQRVTLRCSPRSGDLSVYWYQQSLDQGLQFLIQYYNGEERAKGNILERFSAQQFPDLHSELNLSSLELGDSALYFCASSGGYTGNEQFFGPGTRLTVL.

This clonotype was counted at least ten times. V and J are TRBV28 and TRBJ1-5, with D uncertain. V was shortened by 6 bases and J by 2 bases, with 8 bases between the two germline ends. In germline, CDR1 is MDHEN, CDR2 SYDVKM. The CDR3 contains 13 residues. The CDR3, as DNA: TGTGCCAGCAGCGTCTCGGGCAATCAGCCCCAGCATTTT. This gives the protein CASSVSGNQPQHF.

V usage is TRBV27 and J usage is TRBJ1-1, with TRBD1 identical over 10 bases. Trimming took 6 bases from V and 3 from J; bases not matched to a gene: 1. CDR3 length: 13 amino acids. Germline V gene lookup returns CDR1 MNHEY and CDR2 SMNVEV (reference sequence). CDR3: CASSDRGHTEAFF. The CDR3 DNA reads TGTGCCAGCAGCGACAGGGGGCACACTGAAGCTTTCTTT.

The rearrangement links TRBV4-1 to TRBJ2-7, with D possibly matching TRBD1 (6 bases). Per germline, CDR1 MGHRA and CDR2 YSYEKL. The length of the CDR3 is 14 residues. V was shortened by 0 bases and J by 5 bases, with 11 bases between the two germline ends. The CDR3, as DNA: TGCGCCAGCAGCCAAGAAGAGGGGGTACACGAGCAGTACTTC. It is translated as CASSQEEGVHEQYF.

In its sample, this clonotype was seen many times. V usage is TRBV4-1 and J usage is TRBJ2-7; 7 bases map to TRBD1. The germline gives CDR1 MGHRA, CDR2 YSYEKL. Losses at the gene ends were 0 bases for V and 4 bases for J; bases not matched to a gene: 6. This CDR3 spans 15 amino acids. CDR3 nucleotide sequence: TGCGCCAGCAGCCAAGAGACAGGGAGACTATACGAGCAGTACTTC. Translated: CASSQETGRLYEQYF.

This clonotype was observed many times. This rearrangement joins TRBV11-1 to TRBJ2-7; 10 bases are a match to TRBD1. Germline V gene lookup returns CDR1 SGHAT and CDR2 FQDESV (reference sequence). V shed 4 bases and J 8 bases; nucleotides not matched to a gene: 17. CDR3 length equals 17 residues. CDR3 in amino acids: CASSSPGQGPTYAQQYF. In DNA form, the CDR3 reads TGTGCCAGCAGCTCGCCGGGACAGGGGCCCACCTACGCCCAGCAGTACTTC.

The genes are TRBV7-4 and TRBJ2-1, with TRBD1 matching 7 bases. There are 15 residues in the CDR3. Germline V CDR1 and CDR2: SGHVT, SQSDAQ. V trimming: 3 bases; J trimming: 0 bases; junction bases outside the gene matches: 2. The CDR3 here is CASSLNRGSYNEQFF. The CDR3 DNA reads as TGTGCCAGCAGCTTGAACAGGGGCTCCTACAATGAGCAGTTCTTC.

The CDR3 spells CASEVQGENIQYF. DNA for the CDR3: TGTGCCAGCGAAGTTCAGGGGGAAAACATTCAGTACTTC. This sequence joins TRBV7-6 and TRBJ2-4; 7 bases line up with TRBD1. The CDR3 runs 13 residues. Losses at the gene ends were 8 bases for V and 5 bases for J; bases not matched to a gene: 6. Germline V lookup: CDR1 SGHVS, CDR2 FNYEAQ.

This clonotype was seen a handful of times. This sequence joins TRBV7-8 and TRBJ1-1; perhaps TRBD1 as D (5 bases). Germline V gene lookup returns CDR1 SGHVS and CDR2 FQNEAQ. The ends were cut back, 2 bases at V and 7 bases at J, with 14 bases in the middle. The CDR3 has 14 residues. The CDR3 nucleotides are TGTGCCAGCAGCTTACTTCAGGAACAGGTTGAAGCTTTCTTT. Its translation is CASSLLQEQVEAFF.

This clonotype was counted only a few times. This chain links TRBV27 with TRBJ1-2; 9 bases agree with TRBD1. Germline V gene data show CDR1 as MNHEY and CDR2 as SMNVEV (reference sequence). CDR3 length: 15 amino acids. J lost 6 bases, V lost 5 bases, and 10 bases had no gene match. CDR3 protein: CASSPITGGVDGYTF. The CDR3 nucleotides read TGTGCCAGCAGTCCAATAACAGGGGGCGTCGATGGCTACACCTTC.

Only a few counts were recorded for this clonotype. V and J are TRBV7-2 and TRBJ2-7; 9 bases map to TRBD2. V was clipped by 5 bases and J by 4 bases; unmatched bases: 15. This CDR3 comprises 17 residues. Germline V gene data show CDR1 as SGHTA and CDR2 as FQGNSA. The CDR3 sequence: CASSPTSGFYASYEQYF. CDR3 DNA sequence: TGTGCCAGCAGCCCCACTAGCGGGTTCTACGCCTCTTACGAGCAGTACTTC.

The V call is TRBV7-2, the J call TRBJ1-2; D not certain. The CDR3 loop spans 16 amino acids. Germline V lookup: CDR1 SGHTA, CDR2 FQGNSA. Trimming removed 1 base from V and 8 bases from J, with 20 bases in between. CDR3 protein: CASSLETLDGVWGYTF. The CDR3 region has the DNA TGTGCCAGCAGCTTAGAGACACTGGATGGTGTATGGGGCTACACCTTC. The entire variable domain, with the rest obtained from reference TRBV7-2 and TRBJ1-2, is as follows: GAGVSQSPSNKVTEKGKDVELRCDPISGHTALYWYRQSLGQGLEFLIYFQGNSAPDKSGLPSDRFSAERTGGSVSTLTIQRTQQEDSAVYLCASSLETLDGVWGYTFGSGTRLTVV.

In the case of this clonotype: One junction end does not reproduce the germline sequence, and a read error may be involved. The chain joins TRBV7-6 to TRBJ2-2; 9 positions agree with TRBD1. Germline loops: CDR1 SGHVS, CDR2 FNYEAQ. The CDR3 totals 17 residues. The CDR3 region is CASRSGQGARGTEELFF. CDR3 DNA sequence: TGTGCCAGCAGATCGGGACAGGGTGCGCGGGGCACCGAGGAGTTGTTTTTT.

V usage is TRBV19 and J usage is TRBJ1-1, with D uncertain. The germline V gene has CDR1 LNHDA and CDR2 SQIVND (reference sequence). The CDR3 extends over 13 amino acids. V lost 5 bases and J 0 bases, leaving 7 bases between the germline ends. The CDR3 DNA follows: TGTGCCAGTAGTTCCCGTTTGAACACTGAAGCTTTCTTT. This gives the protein CASSSRLNTEAFF.

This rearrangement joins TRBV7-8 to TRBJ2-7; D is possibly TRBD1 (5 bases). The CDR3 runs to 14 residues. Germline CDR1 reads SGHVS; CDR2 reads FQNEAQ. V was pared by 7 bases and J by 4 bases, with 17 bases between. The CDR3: CASTLRSRAYEQYF. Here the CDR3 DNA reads TGTGCCAGCACCCTTAGAAGCAGGGCTTACGAGCAGTACTTC.

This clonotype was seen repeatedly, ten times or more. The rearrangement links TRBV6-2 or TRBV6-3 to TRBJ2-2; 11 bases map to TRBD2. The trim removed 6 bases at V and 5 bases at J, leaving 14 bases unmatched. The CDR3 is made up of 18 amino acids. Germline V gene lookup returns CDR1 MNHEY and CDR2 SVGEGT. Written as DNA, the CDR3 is TGTGCCAGCAGACCCATACTCTCGACTAGCGGGGAAACCGGGGAGCTGTTTTTT. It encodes CASRPILSTSGETGELFF.

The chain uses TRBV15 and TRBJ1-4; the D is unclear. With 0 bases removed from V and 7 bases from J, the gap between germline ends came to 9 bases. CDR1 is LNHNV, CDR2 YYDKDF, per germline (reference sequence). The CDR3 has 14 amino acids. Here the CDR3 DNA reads TGTGCCACCAGCAGAGATAGGAGCTCTGAAAAACTGTTTTTT. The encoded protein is CATSRDRSSEKLFF.

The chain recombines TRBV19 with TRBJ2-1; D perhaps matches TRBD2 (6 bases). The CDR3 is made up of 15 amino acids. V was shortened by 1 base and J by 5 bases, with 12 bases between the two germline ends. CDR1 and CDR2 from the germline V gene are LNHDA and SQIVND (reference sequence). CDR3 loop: CASSIGGTGNNEQFF. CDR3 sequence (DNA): TGTGCCAGTAGTATAGGGGGGACTGGTAACAATGAGCAGTTCTTC.

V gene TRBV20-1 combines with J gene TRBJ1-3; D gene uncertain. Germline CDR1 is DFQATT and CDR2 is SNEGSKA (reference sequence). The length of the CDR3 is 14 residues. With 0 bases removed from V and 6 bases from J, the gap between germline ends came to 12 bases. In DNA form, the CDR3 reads TGCAGTGCTAGAGATCACGGAAACCTAAACACCATATATTTT. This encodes CSARDHGNLNTIYF.

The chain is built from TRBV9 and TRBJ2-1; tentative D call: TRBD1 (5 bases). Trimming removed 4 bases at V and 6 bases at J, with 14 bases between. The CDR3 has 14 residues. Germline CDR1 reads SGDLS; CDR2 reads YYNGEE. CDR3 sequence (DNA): TGTGCCAGCAGCCCCTGGGGCGTACCCAATGAGCAGTTCTTC. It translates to CASSPWGVPNEQFF.

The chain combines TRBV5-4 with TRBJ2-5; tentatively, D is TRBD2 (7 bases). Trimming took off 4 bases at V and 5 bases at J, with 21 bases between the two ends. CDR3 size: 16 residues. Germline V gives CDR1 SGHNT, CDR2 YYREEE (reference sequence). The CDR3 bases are TGTGCCAGCAGCCGGGCGGGGGCAACCGAGGGGGAGACCCAGTACTTC. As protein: CASSRAGATEGETQYF.

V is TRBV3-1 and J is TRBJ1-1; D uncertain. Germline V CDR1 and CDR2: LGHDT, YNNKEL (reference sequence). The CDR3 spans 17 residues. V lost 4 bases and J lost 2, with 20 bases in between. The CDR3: CASSLRSGSFPNTEAFF. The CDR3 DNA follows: TGTGCCAGCAGCCTACGAAGTGGGTCTTTTCCAAACACTGAAGCTTTCTTT.

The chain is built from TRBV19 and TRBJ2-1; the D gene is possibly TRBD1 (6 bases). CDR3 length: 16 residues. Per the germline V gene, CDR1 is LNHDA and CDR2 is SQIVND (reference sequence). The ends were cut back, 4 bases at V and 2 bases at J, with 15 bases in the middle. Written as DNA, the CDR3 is TGTGCCAGTAGTACTCTGGGACAATCGACCTACAATGAGCAGTTCTTC. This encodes CASSTLGQSTYNEQFF.

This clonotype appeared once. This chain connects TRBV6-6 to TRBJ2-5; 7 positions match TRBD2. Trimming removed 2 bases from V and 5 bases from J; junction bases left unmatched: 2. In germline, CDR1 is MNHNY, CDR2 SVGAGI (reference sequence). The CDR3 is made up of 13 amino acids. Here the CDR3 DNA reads TGTGCCAGCAGTTACGGGAGGGCTGAGACCCAGTACTTC. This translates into CASSYGRAETQYF.